The 30 T cell receptor gamma chains below come from one sample, sequenced in a study of intestinal T cells in coeliac disease. The TRG library came from 150 to 250 ng of biopsy DNA amplified with LymphoTrack primers. TCRdb re-processed the multiplex PCR reads via CATT. Of nearly 750 gamma-chain clones in the sample, approximately 50% were seen once. Each case's genomic DNA was extracted from ten roughly 5.5-µm formalin-fixed paraffin-embedded scrolls. Sequenced: a duodenal biopsy. The receptors here all came from a human donor who served as a control with a normal duodenal biopsy, not a healthy volunteer.

In its sample, this clone was seen a few times. The chain has TRGV11 and TRGJP1. TRGV11 is designated an ORF whose function remains uncertain. This CDR3 has 15 amino acids. Germline trimming cut 7 bases from V and 4 bases from J; bases unmatched to any gene: 9. The CDR3, as DNA: TGTGCCTGCTGGATCCGCTCGGACACTGGTTGGTTCAAGATATTT. Translating it yields CACWIRSDTGWFKIF.

This clone is classed as large. The V gene is TRGV3, the J gene TRGJ1 or TRGJ2. The CDR3 is 11 amino acids. V gave up 9 bases and J gave up 4 bases; unmatched junction bases: 6. Germline CDR1 reads VTNTFY; CDR2 reads YDVSTARD (reference sequence). CDR3 bases: TGTGCCACCGGGAGATATTATAAGAAACTCTTT. Protein product: CATGRYYKKLF.

Only a few counts were recorded for this clone. TCRdb lists the protein of a much larger clone for this DNA, which differs at residue 4, so this is likely a read error; the protein given here is translated from the DNA itself. The chain carries TRGV10 and TRGJP1. TRGV10 is known as an ORF, though its function is uncertain. The J segment lost 10 bases and the V segment lost 11 bases, leaving 17 bases of the junction unmatched. This CDR3 comprises 14 residues. CDR3 sequence reads: CAARDYEDNWFKIF. In DNA form, the CDR3 reads TGTGCTGCGCGGGATTATGAGGATAATTGGTTCAAGATATTT.

This chain connects TRGV2 to TRGJ1 or TRGJ2. The CDR3 spans 14 residues. Germline V lookup: CDR1 EGSNGY, CDR2 YDSYNSKV. V lost 1 base and J lost 7; bases outside the gene matches: 10. The CDR3 DNA reads as TGTGCCACCTGGGACGGCATCGGCTACTATAAGAAACTCTTT. Its translation: CATWDGIGYYKKLF.

Worth noting for this clone: This may arise from a read error, as a much more abundant clone is one base away. The chain has TRGV10 and TRGJ1 or TRGJ2. TRGV10 is known as an ORF, though its function is uncertain. This CDR3 is 21 amino acids long. The J segment lost 3 bases and the V segment lost 8 bases, leaving 32 bases of the junction unmatched. The CDR3 region is CAAWGSTSVVEAYSFYYKKLF. The CDR3 bases are TGTGCTGCGTGGGGTTCCACGAGTGTGGTCGAGGCCTACTCTTTTTATTATAAGAAACTCTTT.

This chain links TRGV2 with TRGJP2. CDR3 length: 12 amino acids. Looked up from germline, CDR1 is EGSNGY and CDR2 is YDSYNSKV. V gave up 4 bases and J gave up 7 bases; unmatched junction bases: 3. The CDR3 bases are TGTGCCACCTGGGATGTTGATTGGATCAAGACGTTT. Protein product: CATWDVDWIKTF.

This clone has a handful of counts. The chain couples TRGV2 to TRGJ1 or TRGJ2. The germline V gene has CDR1 EGSNGY and CDR2 YDSYNSKV. V was pared by 0 bases and J by 9 bases, with 5 bases of the junction left unmatched. The length of the CDR3 is 12 residues. The CDR3 reads CATWDGPFKKLF. The CDR3 DNA reads TGTGCCACCTGGGACGGGCCTTTTAAGAAACTCTTT.

About this clone itself: One junction end does not reproduce the germline sequence, and a read error may be involved. The chain is built from TRGV10 and TRGJ1 or TRGJ2. TRGV10 is given ORF status, its function remaining uncertain. This CDR3 spans 13 amino acids. This CDR3 reads CAAWLRNDYKKLF. The CDR3 DNA reads as TGTGCTGCGTGGCTCCGGAATGATTATAAGAAACTCTTT.

The chain links TRGV2 to TRGJP2. Trimming at V came to 2 bases and at J to 7 bases, leaving 10 bases not matched to a gene. Germline CDR1 EGSNGY, CDR2 YDSYNSKV. The CDR3 sequence is 15 residues long. CDR3 in DNA: TGTGCCACCTGGGACGCTGAGAGTTTTGATTGGATCAAGACGTTT. Its protein is CATWDAESFDWIKTF.

This clone has just one count. V gene TRGV2 combines with J gene TRGJP2. The CDR3 length is 12 residues. Germline lookup yields CDR1 EGSNGY and CDR2 YDSYNSKV. Germline trimming cut 5 bases from V and 8 bases from J; bases unmatched to any gene: 5. The CDR3 bases are TGTGCCACCTGGGTAAGGGATTGGATCAAGACGTTT. Amino acid sequence: CATWVRDWIKTF.

In the case of this clone: A clone one base away is much larger, so this may be a read error. The chain is built from TRGV10 and TRGJ1 or TRGJ2. TRGV10 is recorded as an ORF, its role being uncertain. CDR3 length: 21 amino acids. CDR3: CAVWDSTSVVEAYSFYYKKLF. The DNA of the CDR3 is TGTGCTGTGTGGGATTCCACGAGTGTGGTCGAGGCCTACTCTTTTTATTATAAGAAACTCTTT.

This clone was picked up a small number of times. This chain connects TRGV11 to TRGJ1 or TRGJ2. TRGV11 is noted as an ORF with a role that remains uncertain. The CDR3 runs to 13 residues. After removal of 2 bases from V and 8 bases from J, the junction contained 6 bases not matched to a gene. The CDR3 is CACWIRLRNKKLF. The CDR3 nucleotides are TGTGCCTGCTGGATTAGGCTTCGAAATAAGAAACTCTTT.

This chain links TRGV10 with TRGJ1 or TRGJ2. TRGV10 is sorted into the ORF group, with uncertain function. This CDR3 is built from 14 residues. The V segment lost 7 bases and the J segment 10 bases; nucleotides outside the gene matches: 17. As DNA, the CDR3 is TGTGCTGCGTGGTCACAGCCCCTTATGGGAAAGAAACTCTTT. Amino acids: CAAWSQPLMGKKLF.

The sample holds a few counts of this clone. The chain uses TRGV8 and TRGJP2. The CDR3 has 14 residues. CDR1 and CDR2 from the germline V gene are VENAVY and YDSYNSRV. J was trimmed by 3 bases and V by 10 bases; bases with no gene match: 11. The CDR3 sequence: CATGLVGSDWIKTF. The CDR3 DNA sequence: TGTGCCACTGGCCTTGTGGGTAGTGATTGGATCAAGACGTTT.

The rearrangement uses TRGV2 and TRGJ1 or TRGJ2. The CDR3 is 9 residues long. V dropped 7 bases and J dropped 14; count of bases not matched to a gene: 8. Germline V lookup: CDR1 EGSNGY, CDR2 YDSYNSKV. CDR3 protein: CATCIVELF. CDR3 in DNA: TGTGCCACCTGCATTGTGGAACTCTTT.

In regard to this clone: A read error may be the cause here, since a much bigger clone is one base away. The V gene is TRGV10, the J gene TRGJ1 or TRGJ2. Being an ORF, TRGV10 has a function that is uncertain. J gave up 3 bases and V 11 bases, and 35 bases lay outside the gene matches. The CDR3 totals 21 residues. Written as DNA, the CDR3 is TGTGCTGCGCGGGATTCCACGAGTGTGGTCGAGGCCTACTCTTTTTATTATAAGAAACTCTTT. As protein: CAARDSTSVVEAYSFYYKKLF.

V gene TRGV10 combines with J gene TRGJP1. TRGV10 is designated an ORF whose function remains uncertain. Losses at the gene ends were 13 bases for V and 5 bases for J; bases not matched to a gene: 8. CDR3 length: 12 residues. The CDR3 reads CAVVGTGWFKIF. CDR3 sequence (DNA): TGTGCTGTCGTGGGTACTGGTTGGTTCAAGATATTT.

The chain is built from TRGV11 and TRGJ1 or TRGJ2. TRGV11 is given ORF status, its function remaining uncertain. The CDR3 is 13 amino acids. With V trimmed by 5 bases and J by 3 bases, 4 bases remained unmatched. In DNA form, the CDR3 reads TGTGCCTGCTGGATTATGTCTTATTATAAGAAACTCTTT. This translates into CACWIMSYYKKLF.

Concerning this clone itself: This CDR3 is also generated by other DNA sequences in the sample. This chain uses TRGV8 with TRGJ1 or TRGJ2. The V gene's germline CDR1 is VENAVY and CDR2 YDSYNSRV. The V and J ends lost 3 bases and 13 bases, in that order; junction bases with no gene match: 9. This CDR3 contains 11 residues. The CDR3 protein is CATWDQKGKLF. The CDR3 DNA sequence: TGTGCCACCTGGGATCAAAAGGGAAAACTCTTT.

This clone appeared a few times. TCRdb attributes to this sequence the protein of a much larger clone, which differs from the DNA translation at residue 7; a read error is likely, and the protein displayed is translated from the DNA. The V call is TRGV10, the J call TRGJ1 or TRGJ2. TRGV10 has ORF status, its function being uncertain. V lost 8 bases, J lost 8 bases, and 7 bases stayed unmatched. The CDR3 contains 11 residues. CDR3 DNA sequence: TGTGCTGCGTGGGTGAGGCATAAGAAACTCTTT. Translated: CAAWVRHKKLF.

The rearrangement joins TRGV2 to TRGJP2. This CDR3 spans 16 amino acids. With V trimmed by 8 bases and J by 5 bases, 17 bases remained unmatched. The germline gives CDR1 EGSNGY, CDR2 YDSYNSKV. In DNA, the CDR3 is TGTGCCACCTTGGGACGGGACGGGGGGAGTGATTGGATCAAGACGTTT. Its protein product is CATLGRDGGSDWIKTF.

This clone came up a few times. An end of the junction does not agree with germline; a read error may underlie this. The J gene is TRGJ1 or TRGJ2, the V gene TRGV5. Germline loops: CDR1 VINAFY, CDR2 YDVSNSKD. This CDR3 contains 13 residues. The CDR3 loop reads CATWDPEGYKKLF. The CDR3 region has the DNA TGTGCCACCTGGGATCCCGAGGGGTATAAGAAACTCTTC.

The chain couples TRGV11 to TRGJ1 or TRGJ2. TRGV11 is flagged as an ORF with uncertain function. The CDR3 runs 13 residues. With V trimmed by 6 bases and J by 10 bases, 12 bases remained unmatched. DNA for the CDR3: TGTGCCTGCTGGATTCCGGCGATTATAAAGAAACTCTTT. Protein sequence: CACWIPAIIKKLF.

The chain is built from TRGV2 and TRGJ1 or TRGJ2. Germline CDR1 and CDR2: EGSNGY and YDSYNSKV. The CDR3 consists of 16 residues. With V trimmed by 8 bases and J by 10 bases, 26 bases remained unmatched. CDR3 sequence reads: CATLGRAPDSVRKKLF. The CDR3 DNA sequence: TGTGCCACCTTGGGACGGGCGCCGGATTCGGTGAGAAAGAAACTCTTT.

The chain joins TRGV2 to TRGJ1 or TRGJ2. Germline V gene sequence: CDR1 EGSNGY, CDR2 YDSYNSKV. The ends lost 12 bases at V and 3 bases at J; junction bases unmatched: 14. This CDR3 has 13 residues. The CDR3 DNA reads TGTGCCGACCTGCGAATCCCTTATTATAAGAAACTCTTT. This encodes CADLRIPYYKKLF.

This clone is judged large. The chain is built from TRGV8 and TRGJ1 or TRGJ2. This CDR3 is 9 amino acids long. Germline V gene sequence: CDR1 VENAVY, CDR2 YDSYNSRV. Trimming removed 3 bases from V and 15 bases from J; junction bases left unmatched: 5. CDR3 sequence reads: CATWDFGLF. DNA of the CDR3: TGTGCCACCTGGGATTTTGGACTCTTT.

The chain links TRGV3 to TRGJ1 or TRGJ2. The trim removed 3 bases at V and 8 bases at J, leaving 13 bases unmatched. Germline values: CDR1 VTNTFY, CDR2 YDVSTARD (reference sequence). The CDR3 extends over 14 amino acids. This CDR3 reads CATWDEEEGHKKLF. The CDR3 DNA sequence: TGTGCCACCTGGGACGAGGAGGAAGGGCATAAGAAACTCTTT.

This clone is hyperexpanded in the sample. The chain links TRGV2 to TRGJ1 or TRGJ2. The CDR3 contains 11 residues. V lost 5 bases and J lost 3; bases outside the gene matches: 1. Germline CDR1 reads EGSNGY; CDR2 reads YDSYNSKV. The CDR3 is CATWVYYKKLF. In DNA form, the CDR3 reads TGTGCCACCTGGGTTTATTATAAGAAACTCTTT.

V usage is TRGV2 and J usage is TRGJ1 or TRGJ2. The junction had 13 bases not matched to a gene; V was cut back by 8 bases and J by 12 bases. The CDR3 runs to 11 residues. Germline V lookup: CDR1 EGSNGY, CDR2 YDSYNSKV. The CDR3 coding sequence is TGTGCCACCTTGGGACGGGCCGGGAAACTCTTT. Protein: CATLGRAGKLF.

CDR3 region: CAFVGRKKLF. The CDR3 coding sequence is TGTGCCTTTGTGGGAAGGAAGAAACTCTTT. The chain employs TRGV9 and TRGJ1 or TRGJ2. This CDR3 is built from 10 residues. CDR1 is GITISATS, CDR2 ISYDGTV, per germline (reference sequence). Unmatched junction bases numbered 10, after V lost 10 bases and J lost 10 bases.